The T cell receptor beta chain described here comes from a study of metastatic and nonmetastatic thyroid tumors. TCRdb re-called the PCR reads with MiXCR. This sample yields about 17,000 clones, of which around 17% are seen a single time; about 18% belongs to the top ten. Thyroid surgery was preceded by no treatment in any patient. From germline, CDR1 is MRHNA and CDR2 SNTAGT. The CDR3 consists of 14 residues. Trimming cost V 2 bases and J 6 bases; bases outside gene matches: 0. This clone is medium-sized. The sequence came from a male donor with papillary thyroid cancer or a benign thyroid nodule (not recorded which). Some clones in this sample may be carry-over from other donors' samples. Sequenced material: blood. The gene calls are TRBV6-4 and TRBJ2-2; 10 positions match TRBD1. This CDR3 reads CASSDGQGAGELFF. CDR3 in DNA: TGTGCCAGCAGTGACGGACAGGGGGCCGGGGAGCTGTTTTTT.